What follows is one TCR beta chain and its context. The data were obtained in a study of blood T cell repertoires in COVID-19. As for the study in general: Donors in the United States, Italy and Spain gave samples during acute or convalescent COVID-19. Sources were T cells, B-cell-depleted T cells, or PBMCs; the material itself was cDNA or gDNA.

How the authors handled the data: The assay estimated nucleated cells by amplifying reference gene primers. Using immunoSEQ multiplex PCR, the repertoire was profiled, and TCRdb retains in-frame clones only, with some absent. The V and J calls and clone size are taken from that table; D and trimming were inferred from the DNA. The data show approximately 76,000 clones, approximately 86% seen once. The TCR was taken from a woman aged 60-70 years with acute or convalescent COVID-19. Material: peripheral blood.

The CDR3 DNA is TGTGCCGCGGGACAGGGGACCCTTTATGGCTACACCTTC. Amino acids: CAAGQGTLYGYTF. The genes are TRBV10-3 and TRBJ1-2, with 10 bases aligning to TRBD1. There are 13 residues in the CDR3. The ends lost 11 bases at V and 5 bases at J; junction bases unmatched: 8. Germline CDR1 ENHRY, CDR2 SYGVKD.